Listed below are T cell receptor beta chains from one sample, sequenced in a study of OX40 agonist ivuxolimab in advanced cancers. Clones were read by immunoSEQ multiplex PCR, and TCRdb kept only the in-frame ones, dropping some. The sample yields fewer than 70,000 clones, around 83% seen once. The sequenced sample was CD4+ or CD8+ T cells sorted from blood, obtained in a trial of the OX40 agonist ivuxolimab. The receptors here all came from an adult with an advanced solid tumor such as melanoma, head and neck, liver or kidney cancer. CDR3s include the opening cysteine and the closing phenylalanine or tryptophan. A D gene is named only where the DNA matches it firmly. Only some rows state a clone size, as once, few, many or a class for expanded clones.

V gene	clone size	D gene	J gene	CDR3 DNA	CDR3 protein
TRBV18	NA	NA	TRBJ1-6	TGTGCCAGCTCACCCCGTCCAGCAGGGGAGTCCTATAATTCACCCCTCCACTTT	CASSPRPAGESYNSPLHF
TRBV7-9	once	TRBD1	TRBJ2-1	TGTGCCAGCAGCCGCATACATAGGGGTCCAGGGGGCTGGCATGAGCAGTTCTTC	CASSRIHRGPGGWHEQFF
TRBV28	NA	NA	TRBJ2-7	TGTGCCAGCAGAGATTCGTTAAGGGGAGAGCAGTACTTC	CASRDSLRGEQYF
TRBV19	NA	TRBD2	TRBJ2-7	TGTGCCAGTAGTTCTCGGACTAGCGGCGCCTACGAGCAGTACTTC	CASSSRTSGAYEQYF
TRBV27	NA	NA	TRBJ2-6	TGTGCCAGCAGTCTCCAGGGAGTTGCCAACGTCCTGACTTTC	CASSLQGVANVLTF
TRBV5-1	NA	TRBD1	TRBJ2-7	TGCGCCAGCAGCAGCGGACAGGCAGCATCCTACGAGCAGTACTTC	CASSSGQAASYEQYF
TRBV4-3	NA	TRBD1	TRBJ2-1	TGCGCCAGCAGCCAAGCCTACCAGGGGGCCTCCTACAATGAGCAGTTCTTC	CASSQAYQGASYNEQFF
TRBV7-2	NA	NA	TRBJ2-3	TGTGCCAGCAGCCCAAGTTCCTGGGGCACAGATACGCAGTATTTT	CASSPSSWGTDTQYF
TRBV2	NA	TRBD1	TRBJ2-1	TGTGCCAGCAGTCGAGACCCGGGACAGGGGGTAGGTGAGCAGTTCTTC	CASSRDPGQGVGEQFF
TRBV7-2	NA	NA	TRBJ2-1	TGTGCCAGCAGCTTAGGGAGGGGGGACTCGGTCTTC	CASSLGRGDSVF
TRBV11-2	few	NA	TRBJ2-3	TGTGCCAGCAGCTTAGGACAGGCAGATACGCAGTATTTT	CASSLGQADTQYF
TRBV4-1	NA	NA	TRBJ2-1	TGCGCCAGCAGCCAAGTTAATCTAGTCTCCTACAATGAGCAGTTCTTC	CASSQVNLVSYNEQFF
TRBV5-1	few	TRBD1	TRBJ2-3	TGCGCCAGCTACTCGACAGGGGGGTCAGATACGCAGTATTTT	CASYSTGGSDTQYF
TRBV2	NA	NA	TRBJ2-3	TGTGCCAGCAGCCGACGGGACCCCCTCGCAGATACGCAGTATTTT	CASSRRDPLADTQYF
TRBV27	NA	NA	TRBJ1-5	TGTGCCAGCAGTCCGCTATGGGGTGAGAGTCAGCCCCAGCATTTT	CASSPLWGESQPQHF
TRBV4-2	NA	NA	TRBJ1-1	TGTGCCAGCAGCCCTGCAGGTGGGGCCACTGAAGCTTTCTTT	CASSPAGGATEAFF
TRBV5-5	few	NA	TRBJ1-4	TGTGCCAGCAGCGCCTCAGGGTCGTCTAATGAAAAACTGTTTTTT	CASSASGSSNEKLFF
TRBV10-2	NA	TRBD2	TRBJ2-1	TGCGCCAGCAGCCCGGGGCTAGCGGGACATCGGGAGCAGTTCTTC	CASSPGLAGHREQFF
TRBV28	NA	TRBD1	TRBJ1-1	TGTGCCAGCAGTACCTACAGGGGAAAAGACACTGAAGCTTTCTTT	CASSTYRGKDTEAFF
TRBV7-2	NA	NA	TRBJ1-5	TGTGCCAGCAGCCCCCAGGGGAGCAATCAGCCCCAGCATTTT	CASSPQGSNQPQHF
TRBV6-6	NA	NA	TRBJ2-2	TGTGCCAGCGCCCCCGTGGGGGGTAACACCGGGGAGCTGTTTTTT	CASAPVGGNTGELFF
TRBV4-3	once	TRBD2	TRBJ2-7	TGCGCCAGCAGCCAAGATCCGCTAGCGGGGGGCGACGAGCAGTACTTC	CASSQDPLAGGDEQYF
TRBV2	NA	TRBD1	TRBJ1-5	TGTGCCAGCAGTGAAGAAGGGGGCACTCAGCCCCAGCATTTT	CASSEEGGTQPQHF
TRBV4-1	NA	TRBD2	TRBJ2-3	TGCGCCAGCAATCTGTTTGGGGTAGCGGGTAAAGATACGCAGTATTTT	CASNLFGVAGKDTQYF
TRBV6-6	NA	TRBD1	TRBJ1-2	TGTGCCAGCAGTTCCAGGGGGGGCTATGGCTACACCTTC	CASSSRGGYGYTF
TRBV4-1	NA	NA	TRBJ2-7	TGCGCCAGCAGCCAAACCCTCGGACCGTCCTACGAGCAGTACTTC	CASSQTLGPSYEQYF
TRBV5-1	NA	NA	TRBJ1-1	TGCGCCAGCAAAATGGACACTGAAGCTTTCTTT	CASKMDTEAFF
TRBV7-2	NA	NA	TRBJ1-1	TGTGCCAGCAGCTTAGTAGCGGACCCAGCTTTCTTT	CASSLVADPAFF
TRBV18	NA	NA	TRBJ2-4	TGTGCCAGCTCACCAGGCGAGTTAGCCAAAAACATTCAGTACTTC	CASSPGELAKNIQYF
TRBV10-3	NA	NA	TRBJ2-1	TGTGCCATCAGTGAGTCGTCGGCAGGATGGGGGAATGAGCAGTTCTTC	CAISESSAGWGNEQFF
TRBV6-5	NA	NA	TRBJ1-1	TGTGCCAGCAGTTATTCCTTTTTGAGGGTCGACACTGAAGCTTTCTTT	CASSYSFLRVDTEAFF
TRBV7-9	NA	NA	TRBJ2-7	TGTGCCAGCAGCTTAATCAGGGACGAGCAGTACTTC	CASSLIRDEQYF
TRBV18	once	NA	TRBJ2-7	TGTGCCAGCTCACCACGGAGGGGGCGATCCTACGAGCAGTACTTC	CASSPRRGRSYEQYF
TRBV4-2	NA	NA	TRBJ2-2	TGTGCCAGCAGCCTACTAGGTGGGACCGGGGAGCTGTTTTTT	CASSLLGGTGELFF
TRBV6-5	NA	NA	TRBJ1-1	TGTGCCAGCTGGGAGTACATGAACACTGAAGCTTTCTTT	CASWEYMNTEAFF
TRBV5-5	NA	NA	TRBJ1-3	TGTGCCAGCAGCGCCCGGGGAGGCGGAAACACCATATATTTT	CASSARGGGNTIYF
TRBV7-8	NA	NA	TRBJ1-2	TGTGCCAGCAGCCAACCCTCGGGGACTGGAACGTCTCGCTACACCTTC	CASSQPSGTGTSRYTF
TRBV29-1	once	NA	TRBJ2-7	TGCAGCGGTATAGAGGCCCGGAGCTCCTACGAGCAGTACTTC	CSGIEARSSYEQYF
TRBV19	NA	NA	TRBJ2-3	TGTGCCAGTAGATGGGGAATAAACACAGATACGCAGTATTTT	CASRWGINTDTQYF
TRBV19	NA	TRBD1	TRBJ1-1	TGTGCCAGTAGTATGGGACAGGGTGGCACTGAAGCTTTCTTT	CASSMGQGGTEAFF
TRBV7-9	NA	NA	TRBJ2-5	TGTGCCAGCAGCTTAGATGGAGACAGACAAGAGACCCAGTACTTC	CASSLDGDRQETQYF
TRBV5-1	NA	NA	TRBJ2-3	TGCGCCAGCAGCTTGGGACCCTTTAGTGGCCCAGATACGCAGTATTTT	CASSLGPFSGPDTQYF
TRBV30	few	NA	TRBJ1-1	TGTGCCTGGAGTAGGGGTATGGCTGAAGCTTTCTTT	CAWSRGMAEAFF
TRBV15	NA	NA	TRBJ2-1	TGTGCCACCAGCAGAGATCCCGCCTCCTACAATGAGCAGTTCTTC	CATSRDPASYNEQFF
TRBV10-3	NA	NA	TRBJ2-1	TGTGCCATCAGTGAGATGGAGTGGGATCCGTTCTTC	CAISEMEWDPFF
TRBV10-1	once	TRBD2	TRBJ2-3	TGCGCCAGCAGTGAGGGACTAGCGGACAGGGATACGCAGTATTTT	CASSEGLADRDTQYF
TRBV28	NA	NA	TRBJ2-6	TGTGCCGGCTCCACGGGATCCGGGGCCAACGTCCTGACTTTC	CAGSTGSGANVLTF
TRBV28	once	TRBD1	TRBJ1-2	TGTGCCAGCAGTCAACAGGGGGCCGGTGGCTACACCTTC	CASSQQGAGGYTF
TRBV4-2	NA	TRBD2	TRBJ2-1	TGTGCCAGCAGCCAAGATCCGGGACTAGAGCTCCAGGAAGGGCAGTTCTTC	CASSQDPGLELQEGQFF
TRBV2	NA	NA	TRBJ1-2	TGTGCCAGCAGTGAAAAGGGACCTTACAGTTACTATGGCTACACCTTC	CASSEKGPYSYYGYTF
TRBV7-3	once	TRBD1	TRBJ2-3	TGTGCCAGCAGCTTAACTGCGACAGGGGCTAGCACAGATACGCAGTATTTT	CASSLTATGASTDTQYF
TRBV27	NA	TRBD2	TRBJ2-1	TGTGCCAGCAGTTCCCGCGGATGGACTAGCGAATACAATGAGCAGTTCTTC	CASSSRGWTSEYNEQFF
TRBV5-1	NA	NA	TRBJ2-7	TGCGCCAGCAGCTTTTCACAGGCCTACGAGCAGTACTTC	CASSFSQAYEQYF
TRBV14	NA	TRBD2	TRBJ2-3	TGTGCCAGCGATGGACTAGCGGGGTATAGCACAGATACGCAGTATTTT	CASDGLAGYSTDTQYF
TRBV28	NA	TRBD1	TRBJ2-7	TGTGCCAGCAGTCCCGGGACAGGGGGTTACGAGCAGTACTTC	CASSPGTGGYEQYF